Each of the 22 T cell receptor beta chains below was sequenced from the same sample in a study of OX40 agonist ivuxolimab in advanced cancers. Repertoires were generated with immunoSEQ multiplex PCR, while TCRdb's copy carries only in-frame clones and drops some. Counted here are around 100,000 clones, 90% to 97% occurring once; the ten biggest clones make up 2%. The sequenced sample was CD4+ or CD8+ T cells sorted from blood, obtained in a trial of the OX40 agonist ivuxolimab. Receptors originate from an adult with an advanced solid tumor such as melanoma, head and neck, liver or kidney cancer.

This sequence joins TRBV11-2 and TRBJ2-7; 7 bases agree with TRBD1. Germline CDR1 SGHAT, CDR2 FQNNGV. The CDR3 covers 15 residues. With 5 bases clipped from V and 5 bases from J, the junction kept 12 bases outside the gene matches. CDR3 residues: CASSPPDRYYHEQYF. The CDR3 nucleotides read TGTGCCAGCAGCCCACCGGACAGGTATTATCACGAGCAGTACTTC. Full variable domain (outside the CDR3, taken from reference TRBV11-2 and TRBJ2-7): EAGVAQSPRYKIIEKRQSVAFWCNPISGHATLYWYQQILGQGPKLLIQFQNNGVVDDSQLPKDRFSAERLKGVDSTLKIQPAKLEDSAVYLCASSPPDRYYHEQYFGPGTRLTVT.

The table lists this clone with a count of one. The chain links TRBV7-8 to TRBJ1-2; 7 bases are a match to TRBD1. Germline CDR1 reads SGHVS; CDR2 reads FQNEAQ. Trimming took 5 bases from V and 2 from J; bases not matched to a gene: 14. The CDR3 length is 17 residues. The CDR3 is CASSLPGQPNANYGYTF. The DNA for the CDR3 is TGTGCCAGCAGCCTACCGGGACAGCCTAACGCGAACTATGGCTACACCTTC. The full variable domain, completed using reference TRBV7-8 and TRBJ1-2, is GAGVSQSPRYKVAKRGQDVALRCDPISGHVSLFWYQQALGQGPEFLTYFQNEAQLDKSGLPSDRFFAERPEGSVSTLKIQRTQQEDSAVYLCASSLPGQPNANYGYTFGSGTRLTVV.

V and J are TRBV6-5 and TRBJ1-1; D unclear. V lost 8 bases and J 1 base, leaving 11 bases between the germline ends. This CDR3 comprises 13 residues. Germline values: CDR1 MNHEY, CDR2 SVGAGI. The CDR3 reads CASGPSGNTEAFF. The CDR3 DNA reads as TGTGCCAGCGGTCCTTCGGGGAACACTGAAGCTTTCTTT.

The chain employs TRBV4-1 and TRBJ2-7, with D tentatively TRBD1 (5 bases). Per germline, CDR1 MGHRA and CDR2 YSYEKL. Trimming took off 6 bases at V and 6 bases at J, with 18 bases between the two ends. The CDR3 spans 14 residues. The CDR3: CASSSRPGLGEQYF. DNA of the CDR3: TGCGCCAGCAGTTCCCGTCCAGGGTTGGGCGAGCAGTACTTC.

CDR3 region: CASSAGVNSGNTIYF. The DNA of the CDR3 is TGTGCCAGCAGCGCAGGGGTCAACTCTGGAAACACCATATATTTT. This chain joins TRBV9 and TRBJ1-3; possibly TRBD1 for D (6 bases). V dropped 3 bases and J dropped 0 bases, with 10 bases sitting between them. In germline, CDR1 is SGDLS, CDR2 YYNGEE. The CDR3 runs 15 residues.

The genes are TRBV7-9 and TRBJ2-3; 11 positions agree with TRBD2. The J segment lost 2 bases and the V segment lost 5 bases, leaving 12 bases of the junction unmatched. This CDR3 region has 18 residues. Per germline, CDR1 SEHNR and CDR2 FQNEAQ (reference sequence). CDR3 DNA sequence: TGTGCCAGCAGCGACCCCCGACTAGCGGGGTCCTACACAGATACGCAGTATTTT. As protein: CASSDPRLAGSYTDTQYF.

The rearrangement uses TRBV9 and TRBJ2-5; D unresolved. Trimming left V 2 bases short and J 2 bases short, with 7 bases between. Per germline, CDR1 SGDLS and CDR2 YYNGEE. The CDR3 spans 13 residues. CDR3 protein: CASSVSTQETQYF. The DNA of the CDR3 is TGTGCCAGCAGCGTCTCTACGCAAGAGACCCAGTACTTC. Drawing the rest from reference TRBV9 and TRBJ2-5, the complete variable domain is DSGVTQTPKHLITATGQRVTLRCSPRSGDLSVYWYQQSLDQGLQFLIQYYNGEERAKGNILERFSAQQFPDLHSELNLSSLELGDSALYFCASSVSTQETQYFGPGTRLLVL.

The gene calls are TRBV5-1 and TRBJ2-7, with 8 bases fitting TRBD2. The CDR3 runs 13 residues. V lost 0 bases and J lost 7; bases outside the gene matches: 3. CDR1 and CDR2 from the germline V gene are SGHRS and YFSETQ. For the CDR3, the DNA is TGCGCCAGCAGCTTGGGTCCGGGAGGGGAGCAGTACTTC. This codes for CASSLGPGGEQYF.

This chain joins TRBV7-2 and TRBJ2-3, with TRBD2 matching 10 bases. The J segment lost 5 bases and the V segment lost 3 bases, leaving 5 bases of the junction unmatched. The CDR3 has 15 residues. Germline V gives CDR1 SGHTA, CDR2 FQGNSA. DNA for the CDR3: TGTGCCAGCAGCTTCATAGCGGGAGGAGTAGATACGCAGTATTTT. Its translation is CASSFIAGGVDTQYF.

This clone was seen a single time. The chain carries TRBV7-9 and TRBJ2-5, with D possibly being TRBD2 (6 bases). The DNA end is more similar to TRBJ2-7, so the J call may be wrong. Germline CDR1 reads SEHNR; CDR2 reads FQNEAQ (reference sequence). CDR3 length: 13 residues. The CDR3 DNA sequence: TGTGCCAGCAGCCCCCCCGGGGGCTACGAGCAGTACTTC. It is translated as CASSPPGGYEQYF.

V is TRBV6-1 and J is TRBJ1-2; no reliable D call. The length of the CDR3 is 13 residues. V lost 7 bases to trimming and J lost 2 bases, with 11 bases between them. CDR1 and CDR2 from the germline V gene are MNHNS and SASEGT. The chain's CDR3 is CASTASPNYGYTF. CDR3 sequence (DNA): TGTGCCAGCACCGCATCACCAAACTATGGCTACACCTTC.

This clone was counted only a few times. V is TRBV15 and J is TRBJ2-1; possibly TRBD2 for D (6 bases). The CDR3 has 16 residues. Per germline, CDR1 LNHNV and CDR2 YYDKDF (reference sequence). The V end was cut by 3 bases, the J end by 2 bases, with 14 bases between. The CDR3 DNA sequence: TGTGCCACCAGCAGGGGAACCGGGACTCCCTACAATGAGCAGTTCTTC. Its translation is CATSRGTGTPYNEQFF.

V gene TRBV5-5 combines with J gene TRBJ2-7, with D perhaps TRBD1 (5 bases). Trimming stripped 2 bases from V and 0 bases from J, with 15 bases between. This CDR3 has 16 amino acids. The germline CDR1 and CDR2 sequences are SGHKS and YYEKEE (reference sequence). CDR3 sequence: CASSLNIGANSYEQYF. CDR3 in DNA: TGTGCCAGCAGCTTAAACATAGGGGCCAACTCCTACGAGCAGTACTTC.

This sequence joins TRBV7-9 and TRBJ2-3; 14 bases agree with TRBD2. CDR3 length: 16 amino acids. Germline lookup yields CDR1 SEHNR and CDR2 FQNEAQ (reference sequence). Unmatched junction bases numbered 5, after V lost 5 bases and J lost 4 bases. CDR3 coding DNA: TGTGCCAGCAGCGAGACTAGCGGGGGGGCAGCAGATACGCAGTATTTT. This codes for CASSETSGGAADTQYF.

CDR3 in DNA: TGCGCCAGCAGCCTCCGGGACTATCAGACCGGGGAGCTGTTTTTT. This sequence encodes CASSLRDYQTGELFF. The V and J genes are TRBV4-3 and TRBJ2-2; 7 bases match TRBD2. The germline V gene has CDR1 LGHNA and CDR2 YSLEER. Trimming at V came to 4 bases and at J to 5 bases, leaving 7 bases not matched to a gene. The CDR3 loop spans 15 amino acids.

This chain connects TRBV5-4 to TRBJ1-2; D uncertain. The length of the CDR3 is 16 residues. Germline CDR1 is SGHNT and CDR2 is YYREEE (reference sequence). V was pared by 4 bases and J by 3 bases, with 19 bases between. The CDR3 loop is CASSQDLGSLHYGYTF. CDR3 bases: TGTGCCAGCAGCCAAGATCTCGGCAGCCTGCACTATGGCTACACCTTC.

The chain has TRBV4-1 and TRBJ2-3; the D is unclear. Trimming left V 1 base short and J 6 bases short, with 20 bases between. The CDR3 is 17 amino acids. The germline gives CDR1 MGHRA, CDR2 YSYEKL. The CDR3 loop is CASSQVNGRGGVDTQYF. CDR3 DNA sequence: TGCGCCAGCAGCCAAGTTAACGGGCGCGGTGGGGTTGATACGCAGTATTTT.

The chain carries TRBV6-1 and TRBJ2-1, with 10 positions matching TRBD1. V lost 7 bases to trimming and J lost 4 bases; unmatched junction nucleotides: 4. The length of the CDR3 is 14 residues. The germline V gene encodes CDR1 MNHNS and CDR2 SASEGT. The CDR3: CASTRDRGYNEQFF. In DNA form, the CDR3 reads TGTGCCAGCACCCGGGACAGGGGTTACAATGAGCAGTTCTTC.

The genes are TRBV28 and TRBJ2-7; possible D gene TRBD2, 6 bases. The CDR3 is 17 amino acids. V dropped 6 bases and J dropped 4 bases, with 25 bases sitting between them. The germline gives CDR1 MDHEN, CDR2 SYDVKM. In nucleotides, the CDR3 is TGTGCCAGCAGCTCACTAGTGCGGGAATCAACTCTTTACGAGCAGTACTTC. Translation: CASSSLVRESTLYEQYF.

This chain uses TRBV7-9 with TRBJ2-1; TRBD1 agrees at 8 bases. Trimming at V came to 5 bases and at J to 5 bases, leaving 11 bases not matched to a gene. The CDR3 consists of 16 residues. Germline V CDR1 and CDR2: SEHNR, FQNEAQ (reference sequence). The CDR3 loop reads CASSQYTGGANNEQFF. The CDR3 DNA follows: TGTGCCAGCAGCCAATACACAGGGGGAGCTAACAATGAGCAGTTCTTC.

The chain couples TRBV7-2 to TRBJ2-7, with TRBD2 identical over 12 bases. The germline V gene encodes CDR1 SGHTA and CDR2 FQGNSA. The CDR3 runs to 16 residues. The junction had 3 bases not matched to a gene; V was cut back by 3 bases and J by 0 bases. CDR3 DNA: TGTGCCAGCAGCTTCGGACTAGCGGGGATCTCCTACGAGCAGTACTTC. Amino acids: CASSFGLAGISYEQYF.

This chain uses TRBV19 with TRBJ1-1, with D possibly matching TRBD1 (6 bases). Germline V gene data show CDR1 as LNHDA and CDR2 as SQIVND (reference sequence). The V gene lost 3 bases and the J gene lost 1 base, with 12 bases spanning the gap. The length of the CDR3 is 15 residues. For the CDR3, the DNA is TGTGCCAGTAGTATCGGGTGGGGACAGAACACTGAAGCTTTCTTT. Translating it yields CASSIGWGQNTEAFF.